These 2 T cell receptor beta chains were all obtained from the same sample, sequenced in a study of T cells in Graves' hyperthyroidism and ophthalmopathy. From RNA transcripts, TCR beta CDR3 regions were amplified. When the TCR CDR3 underwent first-round RT-PCR, the HTBI primer set was used. One entry per CDR3 protein results from TCRdb running MiXCR on the multiplex PCR reads. The table has 700,000 or so distinct CDR3 sequences, around 17% seen once; the top ten hold about 8.4%. Sequenced material: blood. The receptors derive from a man aged 18 to 29 with Graves' hyperthyroidism.

This clonotype came up a few times. The chain has TRBV11-2 and TRBJ2-1; 12 nucleotides line up with TRBD2. V shed 6 bases and J 13 bases; nucleotides not matched to a gene: 7. This CDR3 has 13 amino acids. CDR1 is SGHAT and CDR2 is FQNNGV in the germline V gene. CDR3 in amino acids: CASSPGTSGSQFF. CDR3 sequence (DNA): TGTGCCAGCAGTCCCGGGACTAGCGGGTCCCAGTTCTTC. Together with reference TRBV11-2 and TRBJ2-1, the CDR3 gives the full variable domain: EAGVAQSPRYKIIEKRQSVAFWCNPISGHATLYWYQQILGQGPKLLIQFQNNGVVDDSQLPKDRFSAERLKGVDSTLKIQPAKLEDSAVYLCASSPGTSGSQFFGPGTRLTVL.

Many counts were recorded for this clonotype. V is TRBV30 and J is TRBJ2-1, with 7 bases aligning to TRBD2. Trimming removed 4 bases from V and 8 bases from J; junction bases left unmatched: 8. Looked up from germline, CDR1 is GTSNPN and CDR2 is SVGIG (reference sequence). The CDR3 spans 13 residues. DNA for the CDR3: TGTGCCTGGACGGCGGGAGTCGGCGATGAGCAGTTCTTC. It yields the protein CAWTAGVGDEQFF.